Below, 30 T cell receptor beta chains from the same sample are listed, as sequenced in a study of shared clonotypes between healthy human individuals. The protocol was immunoSEQ multiplex PCR, while the TCRdb copy is restricted to in-frame clones and leaves out a portion. Of roughly 2 million clones in the sample, 85% to 95% were seen once. Sequenced material: naive CD4+ T cells sorted from blood. As for subset: CD45RA+ positively selected. These receptors were taken from a man between 18 and 35 years old in good health.

The chain uses TRBV7-2 and TRBJ2-3; TRBD2 agrees at 12 bases. Germline assignment: CDR1 SGHTA and CDR2 FQGNSA. The V segment lost 5 bases and the J segment 2 bases; nucleotides outside the gene matches: 2. This CDR3 spans 15 amino acids. The CDR3 DNA follows: TGTGCCAGCAGCCCTAGCGGGAGGGCCACAGATACGCAGTATTTT. Translating it yields CASSPSGRATDTQYF.

The rearrangement joins TRBV5-4 to TRBJ2-7; 8 bases agree with TRBD2. The CDR3 extends over 15 amino acids. The V segment lost 0 bases and the J segment 5 bases; nucleotides outside the gene matches: 7. Germline V gives CDR1 SGHNT, CDR2 YYREEE (reference sequence). CDR3 nucleotides: TGTGCCAGCAGCTTGGAGAGCGGGAGCGTCCACGAGCAGTACTTC. This encodes CASSLESGSVHEQYF.

V and J are TRBV7-2 and TRBJ2-7; 11 bases match TRBD2. The CDR3 is made up of 15 amino acids. Germline V gives CDR1 SGHTA, CDR2 FQGNSA. V shed 5 bases, J shed 1 base, and the junction held 4 bases outside the gene matches. For the CDR3, the DNA is TGTGCCAGCAGCGAGACTAGCGGGAAATCCTACGAGCAGTACTTC. Amino acid sequence: CASSETSGKSYEQYF.

The V gene is TRBV6-6, the J gene TRBJ1-1; 7 nucleotides agree with TRBD1. Unmatched junction bases numbered 6, after V lost 2 bases and J lost 0 bases. Germline-derived CDR1 and CDR2 are MNHNY and SVGAGI (reference sequence). The CDR3 consists of 16 residues. For the CDR3, the DNA is TGTGCCAGCAGTTACCGGGGACAGTTCATGAACACTGAAGCTTTCTTT. Translating gives CASSYRGQFMNTEAFF.

Concerning this clone: Other nucleotide sequences from this sample produce the same CDR3. This chain links TRBV5-1 with TRBJ2-2, with TRBD1 matching 7 bases. Germline trimming cut 4 bases from V and 1 base from J; bases unmatched to any gene: 1. The CDR3 runs to 14 residues. From germline, CDR1 is SGHRS and CDR2 YFSETQ. CDR3 protein: CASSDRVNTGELFF. The CDR3 DNA follows: TGCGCCAGCAGCGACAGGGTGAACACCGGGGAGCTGTTTTTT.

The chain recombines TRBV18 with TRBJ1-3, with D tentatively TRBD1 (5 bases). Germline V gives CDR1 KGHSH, CDR2 LQKENI. V was shortened by 3 bases and J by 3 bases, with 12 bases between the two germline ends. This CDR3 contains 15 residues. The chain's CDR3 is CASSPTRGNGNTIYF. DNA for the CDR3: TGTGCCAGCTCACCTACGAGGGGAAATGGAAACACCATATATTTT. Looking up the rest from reference TRBV18 and TRBJ1-3 gives the full variable domain: NAGVMQNPRHLVRRRGQEARLRCSPMKGHSHVYWYRQLPEEGLKFMVYLQKENIIDESGMPKERFSAEFPKEGPSILRIQQVVRGDSAAYFCASSPTRGNGNTIYFGEGSWLTVV.

This chain uses TRBV6-5 with TRBJ2-7, with D possibly being TRBD1 (5 bases). The V and J ends lost 0 bases and 6 bases respectively, with 12 bases between them. The CDR3 extends over 14 amino acids. CDR1 is MNHEY, CDR2 SVGAGI, per germline. CDR3 coding DNA: TGTGCCAGCAGTTACTCGACCCAGGGCGGCGAGCAGTACTTC. It yields the protein CASSYSTQGGEQYF.

The chain combines TRBV6-5 with TRBJ1-6; 7 nucleotides align to TRBD1. The junction had 8 bases not matched to a gene; V was cut back by 6 bases and J by 6 bases. The germline V gene has CDR1 MNHEY and CDR2 SVGAGI. This CDR3 has 15 amino acids. The CDR3 reads CASRDSGTANSPLHF. The CDR3 coding sequence is TGTGCCAGCAGGGACTCCGGGACAGCTAATTCACCCCTCCACTTT.

The chain has TRBV12-5 and TRBJ1-2, with 7 bases that match TRBD1. The CDR3 runs to 12 residues. CDR1 is LGHNT, CDR2 FRNRAP, per germline. V lost 6 bases to trimming and J lost 3 bases; unmatched junction nucleotides: 1. CDR3 nucleotides: TGTGCTAGTGGAACAGGGGACTATGGCTACACCTTC. Protein product: CASGTGDYGYTF.

The rearrangement links TRBV6-1 to TRBJ2-1; unclear D gene. This CDR3 has 11 amino acids. Trimming pared 7 bases from V and 6 bases from J, leaving 7 bases between. Germline CDR1 MNHNS, CDR2 SASEGT. The CDR3 spells CASKYINEQFF. The CDR3 nucleotides are TGTGCCAGCAAGTACATCAATGAGCAGTTCTTC.

The CDR3 DNA reads as TGTGCCAGCAGTCCGACTAGCGGGAGTGAGACCCAGTACTTC. Protein sequence: CASSPTSGSETQYF. V and J are TRBV6-6 and TRBJ2-5, with 12 nucleotides matching TRBD2. The V gene end was trimmed by 5 bases and the J gene end by 5 bases; junction bases not matched to a gene: 3. CDR1 and CDR2 from the germline V gene are MNHNY and SVGAGI (reference sequence). The CDR3 is made up of 14 amino acids.

A remark on this clone: Other DNA sequences in the sample encode the same CDR3. The chain combines TRBV2 with TRBJ2-1; TRBD2 aligns across 9 bases. J was trimmed by 0 bases and V by 6 bases; bases with no gene match: 3. CDR1 and CDR2 from the germline V gene are SNHLY and FYNNEI. The CDR3 totals 15 residues. CDR3 loop: CASSLAGSSYNEQFF. The CDR3 coding sequence is TGTGCCAGCAGCCTAGCGGGGAGCTCCTACAATGAGCAGTTCTTC.

In the case of this clone: The same CDR3 is also encoded by other DNA sequences in this sample. The V call is TRBV9, the J call TRBJ2-2, with 8 bases that match TRBD1. The germline V gene has CDR1 SGDLS and CDR2 YYNGEE. The junction had 6 bases not matched to a gene; V was cut back by 4 bases and J by 4 bases. The length of the CDR3 is 15 residues. CDR3 sequence: CASSPRQGSTGELFF. The CDR3, as DNA: TGTGCCAGCAGCCCCCGACAGGGGAGCACCGGGGAGCTGTTTTTT.

The chain is built from TRBV28 and TRBJ2-7; a weak D match, TRBD1 (6 bases). V was clipped by 4 bases and J by 2 bases, with 12 bases between them. The CDR3 has 14 amino acids. Germline V lookup: CDR1 MDHEN, CDR2 SYDVKM. CDR3 protein: CASSSGTLTYEQYF. The CDR3 DNA sequence: TGTGCCAGCAGTTCCGGGACACTTACCTACGAGCAGTACTTC.

A note on this clone: The identical CDR3 is also encoded by other nucleotide sequences in the sample. The J gene is TRBJ1-6, the V gene TRBV19, with a tentative D call TRBD1 (6 bases). Germline CDR1 is LNHDA and CDR2 is SQIVND (reference sequence). The V end lost 4 bases, the J end lost 8 bases, and 9 bases lay between the germline ends. The CDR3 length is 13 residues. CDR3 region: CASSTPGDSPLHF. CDR3 nucleotides: TGTGCCAGTAGTACCCCAGGGGATTCACCCCTCCACTTT.

The chain recombines TRBV27 with TRBJ2-7; 13 nucleotides agree with TRBD2. Germline CDR1 is MNHEY and CDR2 is SMNVEV (reference sequence). The CDR3 is made up of 15 amino acids. J lost 3 bases, V lost 4 bases, and 3 bases had no gene match. The CDR3 region has the DNA TGTGCCAGCAGTTCCTGGACTAGCGGGAGCTACGAGCAGTACTTC. Translating it yields CASSSWTSGSYEQYF.

V usage is TRBV6-6 and J usage is TRBJ1-1, with D unresolved. The CDR3 contains 16 residues. CDR1 and CDR2 (germline): MNHNY, SVGAGI (reference sequence). The V end was cut by 4 bases, the J end by 6 bases, with 21 bases between. The CDR3 here is CASSSDETIRVPEAFF. The CDR3, as DNA: TGTGCCAGCAGTTCAGACGAGACCATTAGAGTCCCTGAAGCTTTCTTT.

CDR3 bases: TGTGCCAGCAGTGAAGCGGGACGGCACACCGGGGAGCTGTTTTTT. This encodes CASSEAGRHTGELFF. J is TRBJ2-2 and V is TRBV6-1; D possibly matches TRBD1 or TRBD2 (5 bases each). The germline V and J ends were trimmed by 0 bases and 3 bases, with 8 bases remaining between them. Looked up from germline, CDR1 is MNHNS and CDR2 is SASEGT. The CDR3 is 15 residues long.

J is TRBJ2-1 and V is TRBV11-2, with 11 bases matching TRBD2. CDR1 and CDR2 (germline): SGHAT, FQNNGV. The CDR3 spans 15 residues. The V segment lost 0 bases and the J segment 11 bases; nucleotides outside the gene matches: 6. CDR3 in DNA: TGTGCCAGCAGCTTAGATCTAGCGGGGGGACCCCAGCAGTTCTTC. It encodes CASSLDLAGGPQQFF.

This chain connects TRBV2 to TRBJ2-2; TRBD2 agrees at 7 bases. The V gene's germline CDR1 is SNHLY and CDR2 FYNNEI. The CDR3 loop spans 17 amino acids. V shed 4 bases and J 0 bases; nucleotides not matched to a gene: 8. CDR3 sequence (DNA): TGTGCCAGCAGTGGGGGAGCGGGGTACTCGAACACCGGGGAGCTGTTTTTT. Amino acids: CASSGGAGYSNTGELFF. Based on the CDR3 plus reference TRBV2 and TRBJ2-2, the full variable domain is EPEVTQTPSHQVTQMGQEVILRCVPISNHLYFYWYRQILGQKVEFLVSFYNNEISEKSEIFDDQFSVERPDGSNFTLKIRSTKLEDSAMYFCASSGGAGYSNTGELFFGEGSRLTVL.

V is TRBV9 and J is TRBJ2-7; 7 bases line up with TRBD1. Germline loops: CDR1 SGDLS, CDR2 YYNGEE. The CDR3 spans 15 residues. After removal of 0 bases from V and 6 bases from J, the junction contained 9 bases not matched to a gene. This CDR3 reads CASSVEGGSFGEQYF. In nucleotides, the CDR3 is TGTGCCAGCAGCGTAGAAGGGGGCAGTTTTGGCGAGCAGTACTTC.

This chain joins TRBV6-1 and TRBJ2-7, with D hard to call. Germline CDR1 reads MNHNS; CDR2 reads SASEGT. V shed 8 bases and J shed 1 base, with 12 bases lying between them. The CDR3 extends over 13 amino acids. CDR3 residues: CASDGPLSYEQYF. DNA for the CDR3: TGTGCCAGCGACGGACCCCTGTCCTACGAGCAGTACTTC.

The chain uses TRBV29-1 and TRBJ2-7, with 8 bases matching TRBD2. The CDR3 sequence is 12 residues long. Trimming at V came to 6 bases and at J to 3 bases, leaving 4 bases not matched to a gene. Germline V gene data show CDR1 as SQVTM and CDR2 as ANQGSEA. DNA for the CDR3: TGCAGCGTCCAAACTAGCGGCTACGAGCAGTACTTC. Its translation is CSVQTSGYEQYF.

The table lists this clone with a count of one. This chain links TRBV19 with TRBJ1-4, with a weak D call TRBD1 (6 bases). CDR1 and CDR2 (germline): LNHDA, SQIVND (reference sequence). This CDR3 has 13 residues. The V end was cut by 6 bases, the J end by 6 bases, with 11 bases between. CDR3 in amino acids: CASSQRGDEKLFF. Written as DNA, the CDR3 is TGTGCCAGTAGCCAAAGGGGGGATGAAAAACTGTTTTTT.

A note on this clone: Other DNA variants within this sample encode the same CDR3. The chain is built from TRBV6-5 and TRBJ2-7, with D maybe TRBD2 (6 bases). The CDR3 is 16 residues long. V lost 0 bases and J lost 2, with 14 bases in between. Germline V lookup: CDR1 MNHEY, CDR2 SVGAGI. The CDR3 loop reads CASSYSTGTGTYEQYF. The DNA of the CDR3 is TGTGCCAGCAGTTACTCGACCGGGACTGGTACCTACGAGCAGTACTTC.

The chain combines TRBV10-3 with TRBJ2-1, with 9 bases aligning to TRBD2. The CDR3 loop spans 15 amino acids. With 3 bases clipped from V and 6 bases from J, the junction kept 6 bases outside the gene matches. Germline values: CDR1 ENHRY, CDR2 SYGVKD. The CDR3, as DNA: TGTGCCATCAGTGAAATGGCGGGGGGGTCCAATGAGCAGTTCTTC. Translation: CAISEMAGGSNEQFF.

This chain uses TRBV4-3 with TRBJ2-7; D is ambiguous. Germline assignment: CDR1 LGHNA and CDR2 YSLEER. V was clipped by 1 base and J by 1 base, with 8 bases between them. The CDR3 spans 14 residues. This CDR3 is CASSQVSGSYEQYF. In DNA, the CDR3 is TGCGCCAGCAGCCAAGTATCTGGATCCTACGAGCAGTACTTC.

The chain carries TRBV11-2 and TRBJ2-7, with TRBD1 matching over 7 bases. J gave up 0 bases and V 6 bases, and 8 bases lay outside the gene matches. The length of the CDR3 is 15 residues. Per germline, CDR1 SGHAT and CDR2 FQNNGV. CDR3 bases: TGTGCCAGCAGAGTACAGGGGCTAGGCTCCTACGAGCAGTACTTC. Translated: CASRVQGLGSYEQYF.

Details on this clone: The same CDR3 is also encoded by other DNA sequences in this sample. The V gene is TRBV6-1, the J gene TRBJ1-5, with unresolved D. Trimming left V 5 bases short and J 0 bases short, with 8 bases between. CDR1 is MNHNS, CDR2 SASEGT, per germline. CDR3 length equals 14 residues. This chain's CDR3 is CASSPGNSNQPQHF. CDR3 nucleotides: TGTGCCAGCAGTCCAGGCAATAGCAATCAGCCCCAGCATTTT.

The chain combines TRBV15 with TRBJ2-7; weak D call: TRBD1 (5 bases). The CDR3 is 12 residues long. Germline V gene lookup returns CDR1 LNHNV and CDR2 YYDKDF (reference sequence). The V end was cut by 2 bases, the J end by 6 bases, with 8 bases between. The CDR3 loop reads CATSRQGLEQYF. The DNA for the CDR3 is TGTGCCACCAGCAGACAGGGTCTCGAGCAGTACTTC.